This TCR beta chain was sequenced for a study of blood T cells in healthy people across ages. Primed by a sample-barcoded 5' primer and a J-beta primer mix, a second PCR proceeded for about 7 to 11 cycles. MiXCR, run by TCRdb on the 5' RACE reads, gives a single entry per CDR3 protein. The data hold 1.5 million to 2 million distinct CDR3 sequences, with 28% observed a single time. Comment on this clonotype: Its antigen is unknown. One end of the junction does not line up with germline, which may come from a read error.

Points from the study as a whole: Age brought a roughly linear fall in TCR beta diversity measured per million T cells.

The TCR comes from a woman younger than 45 in good health. Source material: blood.

The CDR3, as DNA: TGCAGTGCCGAGGGGACTAGCGCTAGCATAGATACGCAGTATTTT. Its translation is CSAEGTSASIDTQYF. This chain links TRBV20-1 with TRBJ2-3; TRBD2 matches 10 bases. The CDR3 extends over 15 amino acids. Looked up from germline, CDR1 is DFQATT and CDR2 is SNEGSKA (reference sequence).